Following are 3 T cell receptor beta chains from one sample sequenced in a study of blood T cell repertoires in COVID-19. Assay used: immunoSEQ multiplex PCR; TCRdb lists only in-frame clones, some missing. This sample has 40,000 to 50,000 clones, with 70% to 90% found just once. Sequenced sample: peripheral blood. These receptors were obtained from a human donor in a cohort sampled during active COVID-19. The donor label of this sample is uncertain.

The V gene is TRBV13, the J gene TRBJ2-3, with 8 nucleotides matching TRBD2. Trimming at V came to 2 bases and at J to 0 bases, leaving 4 bases not matched to a gene. The CDR3 totals 16 residues. Germline V gene sequence: CDR1 PRHDT, CDR2 FYEKMQ (reference sequence). CDR3 residues: CASSLLRGVSTDTQYF. As DNA, the CDR3 is TGTGCCAGCAGCTTATTGCGGGGGGTTAGCACAGATACGCAGTATTTT.

The V gene is TRBV5-1, the J gene TRBJ2-7, with 7 bases matching TRBD2. With 1 base clipped from V and 7 bases from J, the junction kept 5 bases outside the gene matches. The CDR3 runs to 13 residues. Germline V gene sequence: CDR1 SGHRS, CDR2 YFSETQ. In nucleotides, the CDR3 is TGCGCCAGCAGCTTGAGCGGGGTTAATGAGCAGTACTTC. This codes for CASSLSGVNEQYF.

This clone is a singleton in its sample. V is TRBV9 and J is TRBJ2-6, with D maybe TRBD1 (6 bases). Germline V gene lookup returns CDR1 SGDLS and CDR2 YYNGEE. The V gene lost 0 bases and the J gene lost 1 base, with 20 bases spanning the gap. The CDR3 is made up of 20 amino acids. The CDR3 DNA follows: TGTGCCAGCAGCGTAGCTTGGGTTGGGGGCTCCGCTTCTGGGGCCAACGTCCTGACTTTC. This sequence encodes CASSVAWVGGSASGANVLTF.